A selection of T cell receptor beta chains follows, all from one sample in a study of blood T cell repertoires in COVID-19. TCRdb's copy holds only in-frame clones and misses some; the assay was immunoSEQ multiplex PCR. The sample holds about 250,000 clones, around 89% seen once. The specimen sequenced was PBMCs or T cells enriched from blood (not recorded which). The receptor set was obtained from a man aged 40-55 years who had recovered from COVID-19. Each CDR3 is given with its conserved first and last residue. A D gene is named only where the DNA matches it firmly. Clone size is given for some rows only: seen once, a few or many times, or a class if the clone is expanded.

CDR3,DNA,J,D,V,size
CASSRTLPFYNEQFF,TGTGCCAGCAGCCGGACACTACCCTTTTACAATGAGCAGTTCTTC,TRBJ2-1,NA,TRBV3-1/TRBV3-2,few
CATSRDGRAEDTQYF,TGTGCCACCAGCAGAGACGGGAGGGCCGAGGATACGCAGTATTTT,TRBJ2-3,TRBD2,TRBV15,NA
CASSFLYEQYF,TGTGCCAGCAGTTTTCTCTACGAGCAGTACTTC,TRBJ2-7,NA,TRBV28,NA
CASSQERQGIQPQHF,TGCGCCAGCAGCCAAGAGAGACAGGGGATCCAGCCCCAGCATTTT,TRBJ1-5,TRBD1,TRBV4-3,once
CASSWGGGKLTYEQYF,TGTGCCAGCAGTTGGGGGGGAGGGAAACTGACCTACGAGCAGTACTTC,TRBJ2-7,TRBD2,TRBV28,NA
CASSPKPQREGRGETQYF,TGCGCCAGCAGTCCCAAACCTCAGCGGGAGGGCCGGGGCGAGACCCAGTACTTC,TRBJ2-5,TRBD2,TRBV10-1,NA
CASSLETVASGNTIYF,TGTGCCAGCAGCCTAGAAACAGTGGCGAGTGGAAACACCATATATTTT,TRBJ1-3,NA,TRBV9,NA
CASSLGGAGGAEQYF,TGTGCCAGCAGTTTAGGTGGGGCAGGGGGCGCCGAGCAGTACTTC,TRBJ2-7,TRBD1,TRBV27,many
CASSKQGVGFFGTEAFF,TGTGCCAGCAGCAAACAGGGCGTGGGATTTTTTGGCACTGAAGCTTTCTTT,TRBJ1-1,NA,TRBV7-2,NA
CASSYRGSSYEQYF,TGTGCCAGCAGTTATCGGGGGAGCTCCTACGAGCAGTACTTC,TRBJ2-7,NA,TRBV2,NA
CATSDTGGGQETQYF,TGTGCCACCAGTGATACAGGGGGCGGGCAAGAGACCCAGTACTTC,TRBJ2-5,TRBD1,TRBV24-1,NA
CASSFGLADLMSTDTQYF,TGCGCCAGCAGCTTTGGACTAGCGGACTTAATGAGCACAGATACGCAGTATTTT,TRBJ2-3,TRBD2,TRBV5-1,NA
CASSWETGQNTEAFF,TGTGCCAGCAGCTGGGAGACAGGCCAGAACACTGAAGCTTTCTTT,TRBJ1-1,NA,TRBV7-8,NA
CASSQTGGGSGANVLTF,TGTGCCAGCAGCCAAACAGGGGGCGGTTCTGGGGCCAACGTCCTGACTTTC,TRBJ2-6,TRBD1,TRBV4-2,NA
CASSQDFISYNEQFF,TGTGCCAGCAGCCAAGATTTCATCTCCTACAATGAGCAGTTCTTC,TRBJ2-1,NA,TRBV4-2,NA
CASSPSGGARNEQFF,TGTGCCAGCTCACCAAGCGGGGGGGCGCGTAATGAGCAGTTCTTC,TRBJ2-1,TRBD2,TRBV18,NA
CASSARAPGLAGMYEQYF,TGTGCCAGCAGTGCAAGAGCCCCAGGGCTAGCGGGGATGTACGAGCAGTACTTC,TRBJ2-7,TRBD2,TRBV6-1,NA
CASSPKGGEQFF,TGTGCCAGCAGCCCAAAGGGGGGGGAGCAGTTCTTC,TRBJ2-1,NA,TRBV3-1/TRBV3-2,NA
CASSRQDSYEQYF,TGTGCCAGCAGTCGGCAGGACTCCTACGAGCAGTACTTC,TRBJ2-7,NA,TRBV14,NA
CATSGRTGLFDEQYF,TGTGCCACCAGTGGTCGAACGGGACTCTTCGACGAGCAGTACTTC,TRBJ2-7,NA,TRBV24-1,NA
CASSLAPRVDTYEQYF,TGCGCCAGCAGCTTGGCTCCCCGTGTGGACACCTACGAGCAGTACTTC,TRBJ2-7,NA,TRBV5-1,NA
CASSLVGTGDGRGYTF,TGTGCCAGCAGCTTAGTCGGGACAGGGGATGGTCGTGGCTACACCTTC,TRBJ1-2,TRBD1,TRBV7-8,NA
CASRSDRSSYEQYF,TGTGCCAGCAGGTCAGACAGAAGCTCCTACGAGCAGTACTTC,TRBJ2-7,NA,TRBV11-3,NA
CASSPQAGVAGNEQFF,TGTGCCAGCAGCCCCCAGGCGGGAGTTGCAGGTAATGAGCAGTTCTTC,TRBJ2-1,TRBD2,TRBV28,few
CASSYSETGGGFPNQPQHF,TGTGCCAGCAGTTACTCTGAGACAGGGGGCGGATTCCCAAATCAGCCCCAGCATTTT,TRBJ1-5,TRBD1,TRBV6-2/TRBV6-3,NA
CASSIFRQGYQPQHF,TGTGCCAGTAGTATTTTTAGGCAGGGCTATCAGCCCCAGCATTTT,TRBJ1-5,NA,TRBV19,NA
CASSSDRLSSYEQYF,TGTGCCAGCAGTAGTGACAGGCTGAGCTCCTACGAGCAGTACTTC,TRBJ2-7,NA,TRBV6-5,few
CASSGGGVGAEKLFF,TGTGCCAGCAGCGGAGGGGGCGTCGGGGCTGAAAAACTGTTTTTT,TRBJ1-4,TRBD1,TRBV9,few
CASSLGTSQNNEQFF,TGTGCCAGCAGCTTAGGCACTAGCCAGAACAATGAGCAGTTCTTC,TRBJ2-1,NA,TRBV11-2,NA
CASSWGTGRSPLHF,TGTGCCAGCAGCTGGGGGACAGGACGATCACCCCTCCACTTT,TRBJ1-6,TRBD1,TRBV11-2,NA
CASSSQTGGEDEQFF,TGTGCCAGCAGTTCCCAGACAGGGGGCGAGGATGAGCAGTTCTTC,TRBJ2-1,TRBD1,TRBV28,once
CASSLEQAVNTEAFF,TGCGCCAGCAGCTTGGAACAGGCCGTAAACACTGAAGCTTTCTTT,TRBJ1-1,NA,TRBV5-1,NA
CASRPLGTKYNEQFF,TGTGCCAGCAGACCTCTCGGGACTAAATACAATGAGCAGTTCTTC,TRBJ2-1,TRBD2,TRBV27,NA
CASGLVQVNETQYF,TGTGCTAGTGGTTTGGTCCAGGTAAATGAGACCCAGTACTTC,TRBJ2-5,NA,TRBV12-5,few
CASSASGTGVLGYTF,TGTGCCAGCAGCGCGTCCGGGACAGGTGTTCTGGGCTACACCTTC,TRBJ1-2,TRBD1,TRBV11-3,NA
CSVGQSSSGNTIYF,TGCAGCGTTGGACAGTCTTCCTCTGGAAACACCATATATTTT,TRBJ1-3,NA,TRBV29-1,NA
CASGLGRGTEAFF,TGTGCTAGTGGTTTGGGGCGCGGCACTGAAGCTTTCTTT,TRBJ1-1,NA,TRBV12-5,NA